A selection of T cell receptor beta chains follows, all from one sample in a study of blood T cell repertoires in COVID-19. Profiled with immunoSEQ multiplex PCR; TCRdb holds only in-frame clones, not every one. The repertoire holds some 200,000 clones, with under 90% as singletons. Sequencing was done on a sample of peripheral blood. The source is a man aged 50-59 years with acute or convalescent COVID-19. Each CDR3 is given with its conserved first and last residue. Each record gives: D gene, J gene, V gene, clone size, CDR3 DNA, CDR3 protein. D genes are given only for firm matches. Clone sizes are given selectively: once, few, many, or a class where the clone is expanded.

>TRBD2|TRBJ2-3|TRBV5-1|-
TGCGCCAGCAGCTTGGCAAGCGGGGGGGCCGAAGATACGCAGTATTTT
CASSLASGGAEDTQYF
>TRBD1|TRBJ2-2|TRBV2|once
TGTGCCAGCAGTCCCCAGGGGGCTAGCACCGGGGAGCTGTTTTTT
CASSPQGASTGELFF
>-|TRBJ1-5|TRBV2|-
TGTGCCAGCAGTGCAGAAATTTATCAGCCCCAGCATTTT
CASSAEIYQPQHF
>TRBD1|TRBJ1-6|TRBV12-3/TRBV12-4|-
TGTGCCAGCAGGGGACAGGGGGGTTCACCCCTCCACTTT
CASRGQGGSPLHF
>-|TRBJ2-7|TRBV12-3/TRBV12-4|once
TGTGCCAGCAGGACGGACGGGACCTACGAGCAGTACTTC
CASRTDGTYEQYF
>-|TRBJ1-1|TRBV10-3|-
TGTGCCATCAGTGAGAGTCCAGGGCTTTCGAACACTGAAGCTTTCTTT
CAISESPGLSNTEAFF
>TRBD1|TRBJ1-1|TRBV6-5|-
TGTGCCAGCAGTTTCGACAGGGTGAACACTGAAGCTTTCTTT
CASSFDRVNTEAFF
>TRBD1|TRBJ1-1|TRBV19|-
TGTGCCAGTAGTAGCCTGGGACAGGGGGCAGCGAACACTGAAGCTTTCTTT
CASSSLGQGAANTEAFF
>TRBD1|TRBJ1-1|TRBV27|-
TGTGCCAGCACCCGGCAACCGGGACAGGGGGGCACTGAAGCTTTCTTT
CASTRQPGQGGTEAFF
>-|TRBJ1-5|TRBV9|-
TGTGCCAGCAGCGTAGGGCGGAGTAGCAATCAGCCCCAGCATTTT
CASSVGRSSNQPQHF
>-|TRBJ1-5|TRBV5-8|-
TGTGCCAGCAGCCTATCGATGGGCCAGCCCCAGCATTTT
CASSLSMGQPQHF
>-|TRBJ1-5|TRBV19|-
TGTGCCAGTCGCAGGGTCAATCAGCCCCAGCATTTT
CASRRVNQPQHF
>-|TRBJ1-6|TRBV5-1|-
TGCGCCAGCAGCCCCGACCTGAGGTCTTCACCCCTCCACTTT
CASSPDLRSSPLHF
>TRBD1|TRBJ1-2|TRBV11-2|-
TGTGCCAGCAGCCGCGCAGGGGGCAACTATGGCTACACCTTC
CASSRAGGNYGYTF
>TRBD1|TRBJ1-4|TRBV19|-
TGTGCCAGTAGTCCCCAAGGACAGGCGACAGAAAAACTGTTTTTT
CASSPQGQATEKLFF
>TRBD1|TRBJ1-1|TRBV14|few
TGTGCCAGCAGCCCGCAGGGGGCGGTGAACACTGAAGCTTTCTTT
CASSPQGAVNTEAFF
>-|TRBJ1-2|TRBV2|-
TGTGCCAGCAGTGAGGGAGCCAGAGCTGGCTACACCTTC
CASSEGARAGYTF
>-|TRBJ2-2|TRBV3-1/TRBV3-2|-
TGTGCCAGCAGCCAACCAGGAGGAATCACCGGGGAGCTGTTTTTT
CASSQPGGITGELFF
>-|TRBJ1-6|TRBV30|-
TGTGCCTGGCGGACAGAGTATAATTCACCCCTCCACTTT
CAWRTEYNSPLHF
>TRBD2|TRBJ2-1|TRBV27|-
TGTGCCAGCAGTTTCGAGGGACTAGCTCGCAATGAGCAGTTCTTC
CASSFEGLARNEQFF
>-|TRBJ1-5|TRBV4-1|-
TGCGCCAGCAGCCCAAAGCCGGGAGGGGCTTCTTCCAATCAGCCCCAGCATTTT
CASSPKPGGASSNQPQHF
>TRBD1|TRBJ1-2|TRBV3-1/TRBV3-2|-
TGTGCCAGCAGCCGAGGGACAGGCACAAACTATGGCTACACCTTC
CASSRGTGTNYGYTF
>-|TRBJ1-6|TRBV19|-
TGTGCCACCGCCCAACAGGGTTATAATTCACCCCTCCACTTT
CATAQQGYNSPLHF
>TRBD1|TRBJ2-5|TRBV10-3|-
TGTGCCATCAGTCAGACAGGGTTGGAGACCCAGTACTTC
CAISQTGLETQYF
>-|TRBJ2-7|TRBV5-4|-
TGTGCCAGCAGTTCCGGGACACACTCCTACGAGCAGTACTTC
CASSSGTHSYEQYF
>-|TRBJ1-5|TRBV2|-
TGTGCCAGCAGTGAGGCTCGATCAAGCAATCAGCCCCAGCATTTT
CASSEARSSNQPQHF
>-|TRBJ1-2|TRBV4-1|-
TGCGCCAGCAGCCAAGATCCGACAGTATATGGCTACACCTTC
CASSQDPTVYGYTF
>TRBD1|TRBJ1-6|TRBV3-1/TRBV3-2|-
TGTGCCAGCAGTCCGGACAGGCGTGATAATTCACCCCTCCACTTT
CASSPDRRDNSPLHF
>TRBD1|TRBJ1-1|TRBV6-5|once
TGTGCCAGCAGGCCCTACAGGGGACACACTGAAGCTTTCTTT
CASRPYRGHTEAFF
>-|TRBJ1-5|TRBV28|-
TGTGCCAGCAGTTTCGGGTATCAGCCCCAGCATTTT
CASSFGYQPQHF
>TRBD1|TRBJ1-1|TRBV12-3/TRBV12-4|-
TGTGCCAGCAGTGGGACAGGGAGCACTGAAGCTTTCTTT
CASSGTGSTEAFF
>-|TRBJ1-2|TRBV5-1|-
TGCGCCACCAGACAGGAAGCGAACTATGGCTACACCTTC
CATRQEANYGYTF
>-|TRBJ2-7|TRBV7-2|once
TGTGCCAGCAGCTTAGATAGCCACTACGAGCAGTACTTC
CASSLDSHYEQYF
>TRBD1|TRBJ1-1|TRBV11-2|-
TGTGCCAGCAGCTTAGTTGGCGGGACAGGAGAAGCTTTCTTT
CASSLVGGTGEAFF
>TRBD1|TRBJ1-2|TRBV6-6|-
TGTGCCAGCAGTTATCGACAGGGTGGGGTCCTGGAGGGCTACACCTTC
CASSYRQGGVLEGYTF
>-|TRBJ1-3|TRBV2|once
TGTGCCAGCCAAGCGGGGGCATCGGGGGGAAACACCATATATTTT
CASQAGASGGNTIYF
>-|TRBJ2-5|TRBV2|-
TGTGCCAGCAGGGAGGGTGCAGAGACCCAGTACTTC
CASREGAETQYF